The 7 T cell receptor beta chains below come from one sample, sequenced in a study of cytotoxic CD8 clonotypes in ibrutinib-treated CLL (dated by TCRdb to about 2021). The label giving this sample's time point can be read as: progressive disease on ibrutinib. Libraries were built with the immunoSEQ multiplex PCR assay. TCRdb provides this immuneACCESS table in a form limited to in-frame rearrangements. Some clones are lacking; in checked studies, under half of them reflect an unresolved V gene, and why the rest are absent is not known. The sample table lists nearly 300,000 clones, around 69% of them with a count of one. The ten largest account for about 5.3% of the sample. Specimen: PBMCs, collected at disease progression, from a patient treated with ibrutinib. These receptors all come from a human donor with chronic lymphocytic leukemia.

The rearrangement links TRBV19 to TRBJ2-1, with 10 positions matching TRBD2. The CDR3 length is 15 residues. J gave up 4 bases and V 3 bases, and 3 bases lay outside the gene matches. Germline-derived CDR1 and CDR2 are LNHDA and SQIVND (reference sequence). CDR3 sequence: CASSIRAGGYNEQFF. Written as DNA, the CDR3 is TGTGCCAGTAGTATCCGAGCGGGAGGGTACAATGAGCAGTTCTTC.

This rearrangement joins TRBV5-4 to TRBJ2-7; D is perhaps TRBD1 (5 bases). V lost 0 bases, J lost 1 base, and 5 bases lay in between. CDR3 size: 13 residues. Germline V gene data show CDR1 as SGHNT and CDR2 as YYREEE (reference sequence). CDR3: CASSLGQSYEQYF. DNA of the CDR3: TGTGCCAGCAGCTTGGGACAGTCCTACGAGCAGTACTTC.

The rearrangement joins TRBV10-3 to TRBJ2-3; 14 bases are a match to TRBD2. This CDR3 is 16 amino acids long. Germline CDR1 reads ENHRY; CDR2 reads SYGVKD. Trimming cost V 4 bases and J 4 bases; bases outside gene matches: 4. This CDR3 reads CAISGGLAGVSDTQYF. The CDR3 DNA is TGTGCCATCAGTGGGGGACTAGCGGGAGTGTCAGATACGCAGTATTTT.

The chain links TRBV9 to TRBJ1-4; TRBD1 agrees at 7 bases. CDR3 length: 14 residues. Trimming at V came to 3 bases and at J to 7 bases, leaving 6 bases not matched to a gene. The germline gives CDR1 SGDLS, CDR2 YYNGEE. The CDR3 DNA follows: TGTGCCAGCAGCGCCGACAGGGTCGGTGAAAAACTGTTTTTT. It codes for CASSADRVGEKLFF.

The V and J genes are TRBV5-1 and TRBJ2-6; D possibly corresponds to TRBD1 (6 bases). Germline V CDR1 and CDR2: SGHRS, YFSETQ. V was shortened by 4 bases and J by 1 base, with 6 bases between the two germline ends. The CDR3 consists of 14 residues. This CDR3 is CASSDRSGANVLTF. CDR3 DNA: TGCGCCAGCAGCGACAGGTCTGGGGCCAACGTCCTGACTTTC.

The V gene is TRBV9, the J gene TRBJ2-3, with 9 bases fitting TRBD2. Looked up from germline, CDR1 is SGDLS and CDR2 is YYNGEE. Unmatched junction bases numbered 6, after V lost 0 bases and J lost 4 bases. There are 16 residues in the CDR3. The CDR3 sequence is CASSVVPAGGADTQYF. The DNA for the CDR3 is TGTGCCAGCAGCGTAGTTCCAGCGGGAGGTGCAGATACGCAGTATTTT.

The genes are TRBV7-3 and TRBJ2-1; the D is unclear. Deletions cut 2 bases from V and 12 bases from J, with 17 bases between. The CDR3 is 14 residues long. CDR1 SGHTA and CDR2 FQGTGA come from the germline V gene. This chain's CDR3 is CASSLLETKYLQFF. In DNA form, the CDR3 reads TGTGCCAGCAGCTTACTTGAGACGAAATACTTGCAGTTCTTC. Filled out from reference TRBV7-3 and TRBJ2-1, the complete variable domain reads GAGVSQTPSNKVTEKGKYVELRCDPISGHTALYWYRQSLGQGPEFLIYFQGTGAADDSGLPNDRFFAVRPEGSVSTLKIQRTERGDSAVYLCASSLLETKYLQFFGPGTRLTVL.